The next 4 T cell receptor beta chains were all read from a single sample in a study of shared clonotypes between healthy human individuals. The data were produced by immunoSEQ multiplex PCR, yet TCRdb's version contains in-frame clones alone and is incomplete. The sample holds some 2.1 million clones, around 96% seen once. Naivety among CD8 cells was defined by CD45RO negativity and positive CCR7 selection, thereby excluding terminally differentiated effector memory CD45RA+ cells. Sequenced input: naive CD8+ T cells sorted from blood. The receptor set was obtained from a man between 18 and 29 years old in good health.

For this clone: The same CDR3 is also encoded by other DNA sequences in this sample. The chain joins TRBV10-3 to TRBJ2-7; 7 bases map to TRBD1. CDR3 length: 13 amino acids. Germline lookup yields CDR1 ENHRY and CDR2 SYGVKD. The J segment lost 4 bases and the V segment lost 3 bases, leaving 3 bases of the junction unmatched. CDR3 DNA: TGTGCCATCAGTGACACGGACAGGTACGAGCAGTACTTC. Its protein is CAISDTDRYEQYF.

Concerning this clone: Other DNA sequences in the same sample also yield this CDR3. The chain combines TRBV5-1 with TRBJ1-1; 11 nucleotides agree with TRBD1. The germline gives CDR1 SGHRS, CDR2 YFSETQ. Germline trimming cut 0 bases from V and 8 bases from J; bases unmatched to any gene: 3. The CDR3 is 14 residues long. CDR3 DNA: TGCGCCAGCAGCTTGGGGACAGGGGGCGCGGAAGCTTTCTTT. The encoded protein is CASSLGTGGAEAFF.

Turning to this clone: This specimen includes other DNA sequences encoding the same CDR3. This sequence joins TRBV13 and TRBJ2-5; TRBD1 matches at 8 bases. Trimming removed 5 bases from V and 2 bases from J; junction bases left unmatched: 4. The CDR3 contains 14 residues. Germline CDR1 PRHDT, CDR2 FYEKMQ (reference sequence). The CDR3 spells CASSPTGGQETQYF. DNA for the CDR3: TGTGCCAGCAGCCCTACAGGGGGACAAGAGACCCAGTACTTC. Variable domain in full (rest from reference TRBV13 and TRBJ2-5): AAGVIQSPRHLIKEKRETATLKCYPIPRHDTVYWYQQGPGQDPQFLISFYEKMQSDKGSIPDRFSAQQFSDYHSELNMSSLELGDSALYFCASSPTGGQETQYFGPGTRLLVL.

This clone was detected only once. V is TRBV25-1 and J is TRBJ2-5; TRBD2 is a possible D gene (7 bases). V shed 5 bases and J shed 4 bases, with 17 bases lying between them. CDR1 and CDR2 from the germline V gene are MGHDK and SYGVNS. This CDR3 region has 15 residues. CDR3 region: CASSRSGGAGETQYF. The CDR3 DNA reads TGTGCCAGCAGTCGATCGGGGGGCGCAGGAGAGACCCAGTACTTC.